This TCR beta chain was captured by sequencing in a study of cytomegalovirus exposure and HLA in healthy donors. Study-level findings and limits: In a later analysis, HLA-C alleles had the fewest associated TCRs, DRB1 alleles the most. Earlier analysis looked at TCR beta V segments, and most were productive about 90% or about 30% of the time. In a later analysis, approximately 15,000 TCR beta sequences were associated with HLA alleles at 0.05 false discovery rate.

PCR amplification relied on 60 Vbeta primers (plus 13 Jbeta primers). Measured with immunoSEQ multiplex PCR; TCRdb has only the in-frame clones, and not every one. Of tens of thousands of clones in the sample, over 9% were seen once. This clone was seen only a few times. Its cognate antigen is unknown. The germline gives CDR1 SGHDN, CDR2 FVKESK. The CDR3 contains 15 residues. V lost 4 bases to trimming and J lost 0 bases; unmatched junction nucleotides: 2. This TCR was sampled from a man aged 60-69 years in good health and CMV-seropositive. The chain has TRBV14 and TRBJ1-3, with 8 bases aligning to TRBD1. The sample was PBMCs. CDR3 protein: CASSRGQVSGNTIYF. DNA of the CDR3: TGTGCCAGCAGCCGGGGACAGGTCTCTGGAAACACCATATATTTT.